The 7 T cell receptor beta chains given below trace back to one sample, sequenced in a study of T cell repertoires in cytomegalovirus infection (dated by TCRdb to the late 2010s). Sequencing was carried out with an Illumina HiSeq 1500. TCRdb trimmed the raw reads at Q25, called clones with MiXCR and kept productive beta chains. Rows matching on CDR3 protein sequence are summarized as one entry with the most common DNA and genes. Recorded for this sample are more than 250,000 distinct CDR3 sequences; roughly 25% of them occurred a single time. The ten largest clones take up more than 10% of the sample. Their specific antigens are unknown. The treatment or condition label here, explained by the study, means: in vitro stimulation with specific CMV peptide epitopes to enrich CMV-specific T cells. The sequenced sample was cultured PBMCs, obtained from culture after CMV antigen stimulation. These receptors came from a human donor in good health (CMV status not recorded). Some clones in this sample may be carry-over from other donors' samples.

The J gene is TRBJ1-1, the V gene TRBV27; 8 bases agree with TRBD1. Germline V lookup: CDR1 MNHEY, CDR2 SMNVEV (reference sequence). This CDR3 spans 13 amino acids. V gave up 11 bases and J gave up 4 bases; unmatched junction bases: 9. The CDR3: CAASTGEGTEAFF. CDR3 DNA: TGTGCCGCTTCGACAGGGGAGGGCACTGAAGCTTTCTTT.

This clonotype was counted at least ten times. This sequence joins TRBV11-3 and TRBJ1-1; D is uncertain. V lost 0 bases, J lost 3 bases, and 8 bases lay in between. CDR1 and CDR2 (germline): SGHNT, YENEEA. This CDR3 is built from 14 residues. The CDR3 region has the DNA TGTGCCAGCAGCTTAGATCATGGGGACACTGAAGCTTTCTTT. This codes for CASSLDHGDTEAFF.

This clonotype has ten or more counts. The rearrangement uses TRBV4-2 and TRBJ2-7; D is perhaps TRBD2 (5 bases). V lost 0 bases to trimming and J lost 2 bases, with 14 bases between them. The CDR3 sequence is 16 residues long. CDR1 is LGHNA, CDR2 YNFKEQ, per germline. CDR3 coding DNA: TGTGCCAGCAGCCAAGAATCGGGCGGACTGGCCTACGAGCAGTACTTC. It specifies CASSQESGGLAYEQYF.

The chain joins TRBV7-2 to TRBJ2-1; a possible D gene is TRBD2 (6 bases). V lost 4 bases and J lost 12, with 13 bases in between. There are 12 residues in the CDR3. In germline, CDR1 is SGHTA, CDR2 FQGNSA. The CDR3: CASSSTLAGQFF. For the CDR3, the DNA is TGTGCCAGCAGCTCGACACTAGCAGGGCAGTTCTTC.

This clonotype was seen a handful of times. The chain couples TRBV7-9 to TRBJ2-1, with D unresolved. V was shortened by 4 bases and J by 8 bases, with 9 bases between the two germline ends. The CDR3 loop spans 12 amino acids. Germline lookup yields CDR1 SEHNR and CDR2 FQNEAQ (reference sequence). This chain's CDR3 is CASSWIEHEQFF. In DNA, the CDR3 is TGTGCCAGCAGCTGGATAGAACATGAGCAGTTCTTC. The full variable domain, with the rest looked up from reference TRBV7-9 and TRBJ2-1, is DTGVSQNPRHKITKRGQNVTFRCDPISEHNRLYWYRQTLGQGPEFLTYFQNEAQLEKSRLLSDRFSAERPKGSFSTLEIQRTEQGDSAMYLCASSWIEHEQFFGPGTRLTVL.

This clonotype has just a few counts. The V gene is TRBV19, the J gene TRBJ1-6, with TRBD1 as a possible D gene (5 bases). The CDR3 covers 15 residues. The germline CDR1 and CDR2 sequences are LNHDA and SQIVND (reference sequence). V lost 3 bases, J lost 10 bases, and 16 bases lay in between. The CDR3: CASSIDGQGHSPLHF. The CDR3 coding sequence is TGTGCCAGTAGTATTGACGGCCAGGGCCACTCACCCCTCCACTTT.

The chain recombines TRBV7-2 with TRBJ1-3; 7 nucleotides line up with TRBD1. CDR1 is SGHTA and CDR2 is FQGNSA in the germline V gene. J lost 2 bases, V lost 5 bases, and 6 bases had no gene match. The CDR3 contains 15 residues. This CDR3 reads CASSARQGAGNTIYF. The CDR3 DNA reads TGTGCCAGCAGCGCAAGACAGGGAGCTGGAAACACCATATATTTT.